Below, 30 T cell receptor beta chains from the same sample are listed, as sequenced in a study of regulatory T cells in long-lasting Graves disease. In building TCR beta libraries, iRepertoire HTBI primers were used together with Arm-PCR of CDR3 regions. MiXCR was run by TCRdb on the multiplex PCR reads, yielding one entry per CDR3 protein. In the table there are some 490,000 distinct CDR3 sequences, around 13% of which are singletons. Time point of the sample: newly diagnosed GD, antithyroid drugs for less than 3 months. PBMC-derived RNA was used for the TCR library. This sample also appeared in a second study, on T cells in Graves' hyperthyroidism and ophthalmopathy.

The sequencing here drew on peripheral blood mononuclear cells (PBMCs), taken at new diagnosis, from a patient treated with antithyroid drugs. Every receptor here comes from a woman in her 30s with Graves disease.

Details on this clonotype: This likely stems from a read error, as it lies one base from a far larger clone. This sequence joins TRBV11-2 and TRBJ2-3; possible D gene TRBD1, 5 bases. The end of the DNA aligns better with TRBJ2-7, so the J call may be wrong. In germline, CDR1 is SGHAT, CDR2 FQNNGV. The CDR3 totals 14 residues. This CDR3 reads CASSPRTRKDEQYF. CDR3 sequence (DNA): TGTGCCAGCAGCCCTAGGACAAGGAAGGACGAGCAGTACTTC.

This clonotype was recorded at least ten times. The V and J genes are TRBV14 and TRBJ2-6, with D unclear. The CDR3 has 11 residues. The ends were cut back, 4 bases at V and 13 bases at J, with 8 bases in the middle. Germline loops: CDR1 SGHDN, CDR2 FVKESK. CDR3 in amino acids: CASSLSSVLTF. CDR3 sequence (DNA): TGTGCCAGCAGCCTCTCCAGTGTCCTGACTTTC.

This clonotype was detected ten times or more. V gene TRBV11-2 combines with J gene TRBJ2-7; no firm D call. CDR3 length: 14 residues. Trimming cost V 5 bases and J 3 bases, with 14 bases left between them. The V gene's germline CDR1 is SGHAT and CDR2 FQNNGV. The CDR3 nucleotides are TGTGCCAGCAGCCTAGGAACTGCCGACTACGAGCAGTACTTC. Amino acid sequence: CASSLGTADYEQYF.

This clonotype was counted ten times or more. CDR3: CASSPEGRGLYGYTF. In nucleotides, the CDR3 is TGTGCCAGCAGCCCCGAGGGGCGGGGTCTCTATGGCTACACCTTC. The rearrangement joins TRBV5-5 to TRBJ1-2; maybe TRBD1 (5 bases). The V gene's germline CDR1 is SGHKS and CDR2 YYEKEE (reference sequence). This CDR3 region has 15 residues. Trimming removed 4 bases at V and 4 bases at J, with 17 bases between.

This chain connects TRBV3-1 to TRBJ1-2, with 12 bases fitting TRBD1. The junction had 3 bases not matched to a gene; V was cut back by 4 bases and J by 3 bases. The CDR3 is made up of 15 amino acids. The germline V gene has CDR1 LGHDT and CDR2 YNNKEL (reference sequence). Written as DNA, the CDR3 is TGTGCCAGCAGCCGAGGGACAGGGGGCGACTATGGCTACACCTTC. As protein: CASSRGTGGDYGYTF.

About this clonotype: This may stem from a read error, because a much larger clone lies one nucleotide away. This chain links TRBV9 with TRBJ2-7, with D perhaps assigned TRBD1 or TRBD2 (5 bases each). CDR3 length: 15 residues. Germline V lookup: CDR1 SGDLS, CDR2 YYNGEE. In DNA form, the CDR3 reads TGTGCCAGCCGCGTAGGGGACCTCCTCCCCTACGAGCAGTACTTC. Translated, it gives CASRVGDLLPYEQYF.

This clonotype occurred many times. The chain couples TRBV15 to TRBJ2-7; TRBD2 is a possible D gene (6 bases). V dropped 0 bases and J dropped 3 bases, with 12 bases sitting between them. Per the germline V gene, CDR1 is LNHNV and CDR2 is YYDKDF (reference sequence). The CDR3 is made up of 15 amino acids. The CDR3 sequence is CATSREPGLNYEQYF. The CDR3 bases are TGTGCCACCAGCAGAGAGCCGGGACTGAACTACGAGCAGTACTTC.

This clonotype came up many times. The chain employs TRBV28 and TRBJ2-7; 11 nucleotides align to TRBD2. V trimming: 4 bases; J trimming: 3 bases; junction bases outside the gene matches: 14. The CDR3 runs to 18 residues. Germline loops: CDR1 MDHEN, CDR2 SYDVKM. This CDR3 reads CASSSQGAWGLAVYEQYF. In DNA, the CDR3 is TGTGCCAGCAGTTCCCAGGGGGCGTGGGGACTAGCGGTCTACGAGCAGTACTTC.

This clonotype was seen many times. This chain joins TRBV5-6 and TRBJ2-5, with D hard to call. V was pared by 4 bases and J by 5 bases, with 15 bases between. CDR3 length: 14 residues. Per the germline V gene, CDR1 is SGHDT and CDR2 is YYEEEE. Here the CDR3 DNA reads TGTGCCAGCAGCCCAAGTTTCTCCAAGGAGACCCAGTACTTC. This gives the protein CASSPSFSKETQYF.

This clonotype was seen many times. The CDR3 is CASSGSSSGANVLTF. CDR3 sequence (DNA): TGTGCCAGCAGTGGATCGAGCTCTGGGGCCAACGTCCTGACTTTC. The J gene is TRBJ2-6, the V gene TRBV28, with D hard to call. The V gene's germline CDR1 is MDHEN and CDR2 SYDVKM. There are 15 residues in the CDR3. Trimming cost V 5 bases and J 0 bases, with 8 bases left between them.

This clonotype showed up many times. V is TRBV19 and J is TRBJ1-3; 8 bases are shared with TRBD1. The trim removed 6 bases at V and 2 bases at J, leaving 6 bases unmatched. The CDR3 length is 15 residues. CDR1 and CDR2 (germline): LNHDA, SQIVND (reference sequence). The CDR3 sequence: CASSPTGDPGNTIYF. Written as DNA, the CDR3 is TGTGCCAGTAGCCCGACAGGGGATCCTGGAAACACCATATATTTT.

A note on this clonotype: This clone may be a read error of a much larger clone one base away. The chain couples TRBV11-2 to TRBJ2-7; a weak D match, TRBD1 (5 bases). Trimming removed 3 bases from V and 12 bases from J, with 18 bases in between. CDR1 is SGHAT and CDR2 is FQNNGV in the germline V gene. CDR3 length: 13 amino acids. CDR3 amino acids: CASSFGSVSTGYV. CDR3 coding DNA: TGTGCCAGCAGCTTTGGTTCCGTCTCCACAGGGTACGTC.

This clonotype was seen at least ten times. The CDR3 sequence is CASSVVDRNTGELFF. The CDR3 DNA reads as TGTGCCAGCAGCGTAGTAGACAGAAACACCGGGGAGCTGTTTTTT. This chain connects TRBV9 to TRBJ2-2; possibly TRBD1 for D (5 bases). There are 15 residues in the CDR3. Trimming took 0 bases from V and 2 from J, leaving 8 bases between them. Germline loops: CDR1 SGDLS, CDR2 YYNGEE.

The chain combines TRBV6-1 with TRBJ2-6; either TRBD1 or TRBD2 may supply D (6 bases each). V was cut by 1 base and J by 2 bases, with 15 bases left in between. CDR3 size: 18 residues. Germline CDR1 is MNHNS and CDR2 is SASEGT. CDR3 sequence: CASSEVGTGATGANVLTF. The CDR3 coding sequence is TGTGCCAGCAGTGAAGTGGGGACGGGGGCTACTGGGGCCAACGTCCTGACTTTC.

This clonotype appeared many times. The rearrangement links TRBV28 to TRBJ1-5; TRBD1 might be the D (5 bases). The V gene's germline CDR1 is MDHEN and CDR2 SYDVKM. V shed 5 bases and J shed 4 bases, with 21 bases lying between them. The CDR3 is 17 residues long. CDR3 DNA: TGTGCCAGCAGTCGGGGGACGGAGACCCTCACTAATCAGCCCCAGCATTTT. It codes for CASSRGTETLTNQPQHF.

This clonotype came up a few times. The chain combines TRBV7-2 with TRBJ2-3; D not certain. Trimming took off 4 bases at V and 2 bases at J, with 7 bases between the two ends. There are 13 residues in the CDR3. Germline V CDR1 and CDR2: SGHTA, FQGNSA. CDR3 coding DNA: TGTGCCAGCAGCTCCCAGCTCACAGATACGCAGTATTTT. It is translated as CASSSQLTDTQYF.

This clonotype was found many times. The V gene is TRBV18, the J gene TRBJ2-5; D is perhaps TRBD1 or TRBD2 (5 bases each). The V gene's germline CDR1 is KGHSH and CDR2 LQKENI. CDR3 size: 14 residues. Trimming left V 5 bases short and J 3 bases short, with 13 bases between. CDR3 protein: CASSTPGTEETQYF. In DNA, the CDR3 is TGTGCCAGCTCAACCCCCGGGACGGAAGAGACCCAGTACTTC.

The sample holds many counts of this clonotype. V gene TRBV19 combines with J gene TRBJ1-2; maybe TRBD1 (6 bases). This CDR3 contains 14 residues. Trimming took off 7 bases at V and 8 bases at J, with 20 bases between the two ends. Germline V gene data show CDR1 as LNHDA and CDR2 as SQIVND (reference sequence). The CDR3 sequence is CASKFGRGLLGYTF. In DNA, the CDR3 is TGTGCCAGTAAATTCGGCAGGGGACTCTTGGGCTACACCTTC.

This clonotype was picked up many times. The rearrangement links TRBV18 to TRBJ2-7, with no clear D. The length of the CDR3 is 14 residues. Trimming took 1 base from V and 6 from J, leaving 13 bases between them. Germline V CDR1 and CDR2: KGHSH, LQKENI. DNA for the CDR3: TGTGCCAGCTCACCACGGGGAAAAACTGGCGAGCAGTACTTC. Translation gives CASSPRGKTGEQYF. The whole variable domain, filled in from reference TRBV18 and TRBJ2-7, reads NAGVMQNPRHLVRRRGQEARLRCSPMKGHSHVYWYRQLPEEGLKFMVYLQKENIIDESGMPKERFSAEFPKEGPSILRIQQVVRGDSAAYFCASSPRGKTGEQYFGPGTRLTVT.

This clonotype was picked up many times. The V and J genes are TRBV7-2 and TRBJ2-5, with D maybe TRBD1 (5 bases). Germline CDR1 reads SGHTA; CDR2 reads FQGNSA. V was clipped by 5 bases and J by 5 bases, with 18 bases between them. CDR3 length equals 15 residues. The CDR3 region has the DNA TGTGCCAGCAGCCCACAGGACGGCCTGGGGGAGACCCAGTACTTC. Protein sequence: CASSPQDGLGETQYF.

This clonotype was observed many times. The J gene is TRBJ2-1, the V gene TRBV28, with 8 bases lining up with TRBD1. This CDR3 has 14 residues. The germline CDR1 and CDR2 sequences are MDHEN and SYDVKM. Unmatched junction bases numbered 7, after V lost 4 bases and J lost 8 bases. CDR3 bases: TGTGCCAGCAGTTCTCAGGGGGCCTGGCATGAGCAGTTCTTC. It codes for CASSSQGAWHEQFF. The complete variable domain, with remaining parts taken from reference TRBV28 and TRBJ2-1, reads DVKVTQSSRYLVKRTGEKVFLECVQDMDHENMFWYRQDPGLGLRLIYFSYDVKMKEKGDIPEGYSVSREKKERFSLILESASTNQTSMYLCASSSQGAWHEQFFGPGTRLTVL.

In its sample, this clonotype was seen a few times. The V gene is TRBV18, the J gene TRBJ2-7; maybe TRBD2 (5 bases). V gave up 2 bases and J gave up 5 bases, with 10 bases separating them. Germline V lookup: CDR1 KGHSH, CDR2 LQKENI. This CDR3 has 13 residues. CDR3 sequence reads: CASSPVLADEQYF. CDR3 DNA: TGTGCCAGCTCACCAGTTCTAGCAGACGAGCAGTACTTC.

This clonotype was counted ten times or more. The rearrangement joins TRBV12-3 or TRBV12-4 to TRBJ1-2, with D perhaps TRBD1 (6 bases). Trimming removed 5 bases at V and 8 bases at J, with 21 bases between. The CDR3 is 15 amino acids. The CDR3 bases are TGTGCCAGCAGTATCCCGACAGGATCACCTGGCGGCTACACCTTC. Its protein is CASSIPTGSPGGYTF.

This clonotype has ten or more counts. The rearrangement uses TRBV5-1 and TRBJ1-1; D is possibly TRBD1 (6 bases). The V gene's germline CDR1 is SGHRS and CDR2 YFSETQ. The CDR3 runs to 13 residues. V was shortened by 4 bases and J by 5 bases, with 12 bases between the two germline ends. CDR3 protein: CASSRLDRTEAFF. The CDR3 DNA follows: TGCGCCAGCAGCCGATTAGACAGGACTGAAGCTTTCTTT.

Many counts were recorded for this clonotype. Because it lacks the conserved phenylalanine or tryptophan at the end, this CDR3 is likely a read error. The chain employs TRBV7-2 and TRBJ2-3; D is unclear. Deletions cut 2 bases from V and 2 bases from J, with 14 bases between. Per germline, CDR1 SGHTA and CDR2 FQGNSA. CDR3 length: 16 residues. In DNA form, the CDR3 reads TGTGCCAGCAGCTTATACGGGCCCCAAGACACAGATACGCAGTATTAT. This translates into CASSLYGPQDTDTQYY.

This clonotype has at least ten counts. The CDR3 DNA is TGTGCCTGGGGGCTCAAGGAGGCAGGGAGCTTTACTGAAGCTTTCTTT. Amino acid sequence: CAWGLKEAGSFTEAFF. This chain connects TRBV30 to TRBJ1-1; D possibly corresponds to TRBD1 (5 bases). Germline loops: CDR1 GTSNPN, CDR2 SVGIG (reference sequence). The V gene lost 5 bases and the J gene lost 5 bases, with 24 bases spanning the gap. The CDR3 has 16 residues. Drawing the rest from reference TRBV30 and TRBJ1-1, the complete variable domain is SQTIHQWPATLVQPVGSPLSLECTVEGTSNPNLYWYRQAAGRGLQLLFYSVGIGQISSEVPQNLSASRPQDRQFILSSKKLLLSDSGFYLCAWGLKEAGSFTEAFFGQGTRLTVV.

The CDR3 nucleotides read TGCAGTGCTACGGGGAACTCTGGAAACACCATATATTTT. Its protein is CSATGNSGNTIYF. J is TRBJ1-3 and V is TRBV20-1, with D unclear. V was trimmed by 4 bases and J by 0 bases, leaving 7 bases between them. This CDR3 region has 13 residues. CDR1 is DFQATT and CDR2 is SNEGSKA in the germline V gene (reference sequence).

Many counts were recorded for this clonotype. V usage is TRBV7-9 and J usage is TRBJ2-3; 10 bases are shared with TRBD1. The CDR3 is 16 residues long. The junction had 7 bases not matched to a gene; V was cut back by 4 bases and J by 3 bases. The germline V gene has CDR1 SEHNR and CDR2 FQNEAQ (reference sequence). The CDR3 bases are TGTGCCAGCAGCTACGACAGGGGGCGACGGACAGATACGCAGTATTTT. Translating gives CASSYDRGRRTDTQYF. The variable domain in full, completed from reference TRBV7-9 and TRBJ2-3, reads DTGVSQNPRHKITKRGQNVTFRCDPISEHNRLYWYRQTLGQGPEFLTYFQNEAQLEKSRLLSDRFSAERPKGSFSTLEIQRTEQGDSAMYLCASSYDRGRRTDTQYFGPGTRLTVL.

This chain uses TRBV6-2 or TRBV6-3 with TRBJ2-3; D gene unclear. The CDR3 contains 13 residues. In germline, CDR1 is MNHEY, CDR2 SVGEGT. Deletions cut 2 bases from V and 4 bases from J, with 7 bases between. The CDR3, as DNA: TGTGCCAGCAGTTACAAACACCCAGATACGCAGTATTTT. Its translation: CASSYKHPDTQYF.

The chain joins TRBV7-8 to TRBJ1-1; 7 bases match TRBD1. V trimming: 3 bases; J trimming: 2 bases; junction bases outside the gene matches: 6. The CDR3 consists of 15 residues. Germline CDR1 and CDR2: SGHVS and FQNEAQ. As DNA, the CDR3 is TGTGCCAGCAGCTTTTCGGGACAGCTAAACACTGAAGCTTTCTTT. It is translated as CASSFSGQLNTEAFF.